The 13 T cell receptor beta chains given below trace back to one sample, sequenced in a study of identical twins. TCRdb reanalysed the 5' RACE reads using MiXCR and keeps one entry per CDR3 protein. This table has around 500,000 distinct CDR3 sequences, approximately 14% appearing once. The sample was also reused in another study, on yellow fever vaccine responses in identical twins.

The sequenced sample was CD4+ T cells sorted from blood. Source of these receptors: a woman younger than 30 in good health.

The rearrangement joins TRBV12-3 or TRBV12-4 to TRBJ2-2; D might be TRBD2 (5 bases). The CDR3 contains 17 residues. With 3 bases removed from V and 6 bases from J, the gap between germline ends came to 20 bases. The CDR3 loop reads CASSFFAYAVGAGELFF. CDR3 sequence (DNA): TGTGCCAGCAGTTTTTTTGCCTACGCAGTGGGAGCCGGGGAGCTGTTTTTT.

CDR3 region: CSARDGREGTDTQYF. As DNA, the CDR3 is TGCAGTGCTAGAGATGGGAGGGAGGGCACAGATACGCAGTATTTT. The chain recombines TRBV20-1 with TRBJ2-3; TRBD2 matches 7 bases. CDR1 and CDR2 (germline): DFQATT, SNEGSKA (reference sequence). This CDR3 has 15 amino acids. J gave up 1 base and V 0 bases, and 4 bases lay outside the gene matches.

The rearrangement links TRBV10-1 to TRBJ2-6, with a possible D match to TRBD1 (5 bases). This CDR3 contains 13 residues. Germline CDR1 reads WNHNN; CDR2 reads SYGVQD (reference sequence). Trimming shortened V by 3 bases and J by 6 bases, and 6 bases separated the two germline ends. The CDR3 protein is CASSEGVANVLTF. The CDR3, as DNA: TGCGCCAGCAGTGAAGGGGTGGCCAACGTCCTGACTTTC.

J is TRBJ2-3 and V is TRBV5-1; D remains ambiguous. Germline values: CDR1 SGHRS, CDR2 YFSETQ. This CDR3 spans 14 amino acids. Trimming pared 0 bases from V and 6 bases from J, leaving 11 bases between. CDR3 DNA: TGCGCCAGCAGCTTGGCTCGGGCCGAGGATACGCAGTATTTT. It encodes CASSLARAEDTQYF.

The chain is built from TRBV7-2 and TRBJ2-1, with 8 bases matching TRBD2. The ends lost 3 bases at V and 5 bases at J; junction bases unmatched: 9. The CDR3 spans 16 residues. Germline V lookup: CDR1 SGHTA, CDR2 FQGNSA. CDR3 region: CASSLKAGVIHNEQFF. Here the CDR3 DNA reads TGTGCCAGCAGCTTGAAAGCGGGAGTAATCCACAATGAGCAGTTCTTC.

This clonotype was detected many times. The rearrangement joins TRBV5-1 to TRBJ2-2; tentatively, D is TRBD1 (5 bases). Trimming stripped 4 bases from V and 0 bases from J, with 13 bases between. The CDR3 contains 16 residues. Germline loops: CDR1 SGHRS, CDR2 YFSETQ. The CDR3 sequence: CASSVGQHANTGELFF. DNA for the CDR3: TGCGCCAGCAGCGTGGGGCAGCACGCGAACACCGGGGAGCTGTTTTTT.

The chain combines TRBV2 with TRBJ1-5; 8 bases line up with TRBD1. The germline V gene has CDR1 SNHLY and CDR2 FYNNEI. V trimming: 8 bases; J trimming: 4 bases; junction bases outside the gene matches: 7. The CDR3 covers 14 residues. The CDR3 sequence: CASGADRGNQPQHF. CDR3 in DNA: TGTGCCAGCGGAGCCGACAGGGGAAATCAGCCCCAGCATTTT.

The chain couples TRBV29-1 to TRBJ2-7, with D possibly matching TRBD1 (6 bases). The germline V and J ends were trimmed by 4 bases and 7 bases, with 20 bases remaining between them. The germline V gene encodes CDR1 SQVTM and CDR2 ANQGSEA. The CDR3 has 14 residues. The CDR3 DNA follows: TGCAGCGTTGTGCAGACAGGTCCTACGGGGGAGCAGTACTTC. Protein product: CSVVQTGPTGEQYF.

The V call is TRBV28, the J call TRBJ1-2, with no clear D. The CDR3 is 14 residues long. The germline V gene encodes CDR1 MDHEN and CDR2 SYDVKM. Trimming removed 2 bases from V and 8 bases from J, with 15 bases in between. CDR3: CASSLGDKIRGYTF. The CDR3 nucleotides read TGTGCCAGCAGTTTAGGCGACAAGATTAGGGGCTACACCTTC.

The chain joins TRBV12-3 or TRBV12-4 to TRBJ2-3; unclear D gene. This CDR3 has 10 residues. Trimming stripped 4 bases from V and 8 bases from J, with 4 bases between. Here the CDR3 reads CASSSATQYF. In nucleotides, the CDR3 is TGTGCCAGCAGTTCCGCTACGCAGTATTTT.

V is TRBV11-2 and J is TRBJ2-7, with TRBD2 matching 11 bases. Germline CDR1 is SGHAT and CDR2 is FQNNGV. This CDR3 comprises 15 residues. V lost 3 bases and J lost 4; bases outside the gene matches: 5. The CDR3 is CASSFDGTSGYEQYF. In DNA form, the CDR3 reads TGTGCCAGCAGCTTCGACGGGACTAGCGGATACGAGCAGTACTTC.

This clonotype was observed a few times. This CDR3 reads CASTDKTGITDTQYF. CDR3 DNA sequence: TGCGCCAGCACCGATAAGACAGGGATCACAGATACGCAGTATTTT. This chain uses TRBV5-1 with TRBJ2-3; 7 bases match TRBD1. V shed 6 bases, J shed 2 bases, and the junction held 9 bases outside the gene matches. Germline values: CDR1 SGHRS, CDR2 YFSETQ. The CDR3 is 15 residues long.

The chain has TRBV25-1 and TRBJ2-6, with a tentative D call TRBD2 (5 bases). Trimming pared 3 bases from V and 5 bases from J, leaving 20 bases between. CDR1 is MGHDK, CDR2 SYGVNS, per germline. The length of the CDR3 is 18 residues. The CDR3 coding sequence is TGTGCCAGCAGTGAGTCTGACTACAAACCGTTCCGGGCCAACGTCCTGACTTTC. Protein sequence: CASSESDYKPFRANVLTF.